Listed below are T cell receptor beta chains from one sample, sequenced in a study of blood T cell repertoires in COVID-19. Some clones are missing from TCRdb's copy, which holds only in-frame ones; the method was immunoSEQ multiplex PCR. Of 390,000 or so clones listed, about four fifths were seen once; the top ten hold approximately 5%. Input material: PBMCs or T cells enriched from blood (not recorded which). These receptors were collected from a woman between 50 and 59 years old who had recovered from COVID-19. Each CDR3 is given with its conserved first and last residue. Fields, in order: clone size, V gene, D gene, J gene, CDR3 DNA, CDR3 protein. A D gene is named only where the DNA matches it firmly. Rows give clone size only sometimes, using once, few, many, or a class for an expanded clone.

-,TRBV15,TRBD2,TRBJ2-7,TGTGCCACCAGCAGAGGGTGGGAGGGTAGGAGCTACGAGCAGTACTTC,CATSRGWEGRSYEQYF
-,TRBV6-5,TRBD2,TRBJ2-1,TGTGCCAGCAGTCCTAGCGGGATTGAGCAGTTCTTC,CASSPSGIEQFF
few,TRBV19,TRBD2,TRBJ2-7,TGTGCCAGTAGTCGCTCACCCCCCGCGACTAGCGAGTTCTACGAGCAGTACTTC,CASSRSPPATSEFYEQYF
-,TRBV12-3/TRBV12-4,-,TRBJ1-2,TGTGCCAGCACCAGACTCGGGGAAGGCTACACCTTC,CASTRLGEGYTF
-,TRBV4-3,-,TRBJ1-1,TGCGCCAGCAGCCCGGACAGTGGGGTCCCCAGGGTTTTT,CASSPDSGVPRVF
-,TRBV30,TRBD1,TRBJ1-1,TGTGCCTGGCAGGGGGTGAACACTGAAGCTTTCTTT,CAWQGVNTEAFF
-,TRBV30,TRBD2,TRBJ2-5,TGTGCCTGGGGGACTAGCACCTTTCAAGAGACCCAGTACTTC,CAWGTSTFQETQYF
-,TRBV6-5,TRBD1,TRBJ1-1,TGTGCCAGCAGTAGCCTGCTTACAGGGGCTGAAGCTTTCTTT,CASSSLLTGAEAFF
-,TRBV24-1,TRBD1,TRBJ2-3,TGTGCCACCAGTGAGACAGGGGGAACAGATACGCAGTATTTT,CATSETGGTDTQYF
-,TRBV13,-,TRBJ1-1,TGTGCCAGCAGCTCAACCGGGAGGAATGAAGCTTTCTTT,CASSSTGRNEAFF
-,TRBV7-3,-,TRBJ1-1,TGTGCCAGCAGCCTGGGAGATCTGAACACTGAAGCTTTCTTT,CASSLGDLNTEAFF
-,TRBV6-2/TRBV6-3,-,TRBJ2-2,TGTGCCAGCAGTTCGACTAGGGGCCCCACCGGGGAGCTGTTTTTT,CASSSTRGPTGELFF
-,TRBV6-2/TRBV6-3,TRBD1,TRBJ1-2,TGTGCCAGCAGTTACTCGATGGGACAGGGGGTCTATGGCTACACCTTC,CASSYSMGQGVYGYTF
few,TRBV4-1,-,TRBJ2-1,TGCGCCAGCAGCTGGTACGAATCGGGACTTTCCCCCGTGGAGCAGTTCTTC,CASSWYESGLSPVEQFF
-,TRBV7-2,TRBD2,TRBJ2-6,TGTGCCAGCAGCTTGGCCACTAGCGGGAGATCTGGGGCCAACGTCCTGACTTTC,CASSLATSGRSGANVLTF
-,TRBV11-2,TRBD2,TRBJ2-4,TGTGCCAGCAGCCAGGGACTAGCGGGACTTCTAGCCAAAAACATTCAGTACTTC,CASSQGLAGLLAKNIQYF
-,TRBV13,-,TRBJ1-1,TGTGCCAGCCGAACGGGACTCGGGACAGCTTTCTTT,CASRTGLGTAFF
few,TRBV11-3,-,TRBJ1-1,TGTGCCAGCAGCGCCGTTCAGGGAAATGCAGCTTTCTTT,CASSAVQGNAAFF
-,TRBV10-3,TRBD1,TRBJ2-3,TGTGCCATCAGTGAGTATGGTCCGGGACAGGGGACAGATACGCAGTATTTT,CAISEYGPGQGTDTQYF
-,TRBV28,-,TRBJ1-1,TGTGCCAGCAGCTTACGAGGGGGTACTTTCTTT,CASSLRGGTFF
-,TRBV5-1,TRBD2,TRBJ2-3,TGCGCCAGCAGCGGTGCGGGAGGGCGAGTGGGCACAGATACGCAGTATTTT,CASSGAGGRVGTDTQYF
-,TRBV27,TRBD1,TRBJ2-7,TGTGCCAGCAGCCGGCGGCAGGGGGCCTACGAGCAGTACTTC,CASSRRQGAYEQYF
once,TRBV7-6,-,TRBJ1-3,TGTGCCAGCAGCTTCAGCGGACTCTCTGGAAACACCATATATTTT,CASSFSGLSGNTIYF
-,TRBV27,TRBD2,TRBJ2-2,TGTGCCAGCAGACTAGCGGGAGGCGGGGAGCTGTTTTTT,CASRLAGGGELFF
-,TRBV19,TRBD1,TRBJ1-3,TGTGCCAGTAGTATAGACTACAGGGGGCTCGGAAACACCATATATTTT,CASSIDYRGLGNTIYF
-,TRBV30,-,TRBJ1-5,TGTGCCTGGAGTGAGGGGATCAGCAATCAGCCCCAGCATTTT,CAWSEGISNQPQHF
-,TRBV29-1,-,TRBJ2-7,TGCAGCGTTAAGGGCGGGAACTCCTACGAGCAGTACTTC,CSVKGGNSYEQYF
-,TRBV11-3,TRBD2,TRBJ2-1,TGTGCCAGCAGCTTAGATATTGGCGGGAGAAGCAATGAGCAGTTCTTC,CASSLDIGGRSNEQFF
once,TRBV9,TRBD1,TRBJ1-1,TGTGCCAGCAGCGTAGTTGTGACAGGGGGCTTGGACACTGAAGCTTTCTTT,CASSVVVTGGLDTEAFF
-,TRBV5-1,TRBD1,TRBJ1-1,TGCGCCAGCAGCGAGCCCGGGACAGGGGAATCTGAAGCTTTCTTT,CASSEPGTGESEAFF
once,TRBV7-9,TRBD2,TRBJ2-1,TGTGCCAGCAGCTATAATGGCGGCGGGAGTAGTCGAGAGCAGTTCTTC,CASSYNGGGSSREQFF
-,TRBV24-1,TRBD1,TRBJ2-2,TGTGCCACCAGTGATTCAACAGGGGCGAACACCGGGGAGCTGTTTTTT,CATSDSTGANTGELFF
-,TRBV4-1,-,TRBJ1-4,TGCGCCAGCAGCGGAGCAACTAATGAAAAACTGTTTTTT,CASSGATNEKLFF
once,TRBV9,TRBD1,TRBJ1-2,TGTGCCAGCAGCGTAGGGACAGGGCTCTATGGCTACACCTTC,CASSVGTGLYGYTF